One T cell receptor beta chain is described in this entry. Its antigen is undetermined. The data derive from a study of shared clonotypes between healthy human individuals. Overall study context: Each donor's CD4 naive and CD4 memory cells filled three plates apiece, CD8 naive two, and CD8 memory one. The study, taken as a whole, reports: Sampling was confined to blood; repertoires within tissues likely differ.

Trimming shortened V by 8 bases and J by 0 bases, and 17 bases separated the two germline ends. CDR1 is ENHRY and CDR2 is SYGVKD in the germline V gene. The CDR3 contains 16 residues. At a deep level, the assay was run. Profiled with immunoSEQ multiplex PCR; TCRdb holds only in-frame clones, not every one. The sample consists of roughly 2.2 million clones, 85% to 95% of them appearing once. Naive CD45RA+ and memory CD45RA-negative subsets were split from CD4+ cells. The chain couples TRBV10-3 to TRBJ2-1; D is unclear. The clonotype was recovered from a man younger than 35 in good health. Some clones in this sample may be carry-over from other donors' samples. Specimen: naive CD4+ T cells from PBMCs. Subset defined: CD45RA+ positively selected. The CDR3 loop reads CAISLRVGSSYNEQFF. The CDR3 DNA reads TGTGCCATCTCGCTGCGCGTGGGAAGCTCCTACAATGAGCAGTTCTTC.